The clone carrying this TCR beta chain occurred a few times. Its antigen is as yet unknown. These data are taken from a study of T cells after yellow fever vaccination. The CDR3 totals 15 residues. CDR1 and CDR2 (germline): SGHTA, FQGTGA. V lost 6 bases to trimming and J lost 4 bases, with 13 bases between them. TCRdb passed the 5' RACE reads through MiXCR, listing each CDR3 protein once. The sample lists roughly 400,000 distinct CDR3 sequences; approximately 18% were seen once. Overall study findings and caveats: Only a small proportion of the clonotypes turned up in both the CD4 and the CD8 compartments, likely arising from convergent recombination. Post-booster reappearance was seen for most primary-vaccination clones (around 96% CD4, 75% to 90% CD8).

Source: PBMCs, taken before the yellow fever booster vaccination. The chain joins TRBV7-3 to TRBJ2-6; a possible D gene is TRBD2 (7 bases). This TCR was recovered from a man younger than 35 who received the YFV17D yellow fever vaccine. CDR3 loop: CASRGGGTGANVLTF. CDR3 coding DNA: TGTGCCAGCAGGGGAGGGGGGACAGGGGCCAACGTCCTGACTTTC.